This TCR beta chain was obtained from a study of OX40 agonist ivuxolimab in advanced cancers. This clone was counted only a few times. Germline CDR1 is SGHNT and CDR2 is YENEEA. This CDR3 comprises 13 residues. V dropped 0 bases and J dropped 4 bases, with 3 bases sitting between them. This table comes from immunoSEQ multiplex PCR, and its TCRdb copy is limited to in-frame clones, with some not included. The data hold around 20,000 clones, with over 60% observed a single time. The specimen was CD4+ or CD8+ T cells sorted from blood, collected in a trial of the OX40 agonist ivuxolimab. The rearrangement links TRBV11-3 to TRBJ2-2; D is unclear. The receptor's source is an adult with an advanced solid tumor such as melanoma, head and neck, liver or kidney cancer. The CDR3 protein is CASSLDFTGELFF. DNA for the CDR3: TGTGCCAGCAGCTTAGATTTCACCGGGGAGCTGTTTTTT.